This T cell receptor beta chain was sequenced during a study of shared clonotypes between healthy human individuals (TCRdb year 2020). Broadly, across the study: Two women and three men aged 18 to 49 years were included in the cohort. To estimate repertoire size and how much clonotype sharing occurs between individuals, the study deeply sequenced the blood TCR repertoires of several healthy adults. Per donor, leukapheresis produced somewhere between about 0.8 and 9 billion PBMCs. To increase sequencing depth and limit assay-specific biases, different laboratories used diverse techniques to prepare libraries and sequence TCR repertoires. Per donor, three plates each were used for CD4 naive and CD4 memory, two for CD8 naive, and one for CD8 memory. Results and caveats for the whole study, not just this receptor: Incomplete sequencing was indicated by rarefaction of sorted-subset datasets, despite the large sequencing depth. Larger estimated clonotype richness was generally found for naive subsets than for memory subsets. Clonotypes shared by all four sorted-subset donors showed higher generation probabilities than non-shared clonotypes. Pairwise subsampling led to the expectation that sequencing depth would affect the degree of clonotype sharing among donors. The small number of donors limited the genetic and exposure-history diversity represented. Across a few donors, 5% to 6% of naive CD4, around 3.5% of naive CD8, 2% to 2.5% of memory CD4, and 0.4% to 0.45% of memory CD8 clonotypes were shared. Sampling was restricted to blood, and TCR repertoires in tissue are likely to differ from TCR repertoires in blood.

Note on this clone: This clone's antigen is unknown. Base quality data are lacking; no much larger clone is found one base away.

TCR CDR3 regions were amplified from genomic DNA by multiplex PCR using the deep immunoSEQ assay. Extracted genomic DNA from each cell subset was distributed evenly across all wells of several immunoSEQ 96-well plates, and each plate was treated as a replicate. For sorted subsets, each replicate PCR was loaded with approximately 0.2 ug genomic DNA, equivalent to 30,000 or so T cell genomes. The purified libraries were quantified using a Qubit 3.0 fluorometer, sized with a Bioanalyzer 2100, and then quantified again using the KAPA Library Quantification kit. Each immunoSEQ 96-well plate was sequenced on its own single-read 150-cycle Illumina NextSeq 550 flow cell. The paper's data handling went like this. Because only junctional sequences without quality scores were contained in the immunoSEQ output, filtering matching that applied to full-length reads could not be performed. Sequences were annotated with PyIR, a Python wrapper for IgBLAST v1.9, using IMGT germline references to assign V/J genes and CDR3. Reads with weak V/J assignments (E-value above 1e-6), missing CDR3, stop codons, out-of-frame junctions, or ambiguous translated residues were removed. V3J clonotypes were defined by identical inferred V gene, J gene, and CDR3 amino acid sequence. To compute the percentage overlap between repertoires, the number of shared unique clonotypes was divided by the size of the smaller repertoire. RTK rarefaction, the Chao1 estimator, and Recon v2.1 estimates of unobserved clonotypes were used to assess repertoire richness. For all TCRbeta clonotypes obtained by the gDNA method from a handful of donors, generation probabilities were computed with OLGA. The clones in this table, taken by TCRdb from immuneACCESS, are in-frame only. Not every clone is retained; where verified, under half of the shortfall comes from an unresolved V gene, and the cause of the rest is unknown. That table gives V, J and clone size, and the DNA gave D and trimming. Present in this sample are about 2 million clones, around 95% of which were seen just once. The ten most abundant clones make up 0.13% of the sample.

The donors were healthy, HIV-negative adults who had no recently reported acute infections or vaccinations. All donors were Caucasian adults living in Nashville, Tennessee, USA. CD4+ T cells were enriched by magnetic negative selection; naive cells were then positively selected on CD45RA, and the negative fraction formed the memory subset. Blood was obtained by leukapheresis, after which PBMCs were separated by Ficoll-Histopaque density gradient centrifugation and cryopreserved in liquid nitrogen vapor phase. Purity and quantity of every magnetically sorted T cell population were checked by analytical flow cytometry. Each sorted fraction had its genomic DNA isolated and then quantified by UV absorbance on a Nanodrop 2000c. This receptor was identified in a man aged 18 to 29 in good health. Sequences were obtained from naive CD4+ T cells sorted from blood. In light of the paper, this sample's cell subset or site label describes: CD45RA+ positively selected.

The nucleotide sequence reads TGTGCCAGCAGTTTATTGACAGCACTCTCTGGAAACACCATATATTTT. Its protein product is CASSLLTALSGNTIYF. The rearranged segments are TRBV6-6 and TRBJ1-3, with TRBD1 tentatively as D gene (5 bases match). Trimming removed 4 bases from V and 0 bases from J, leaving 13 bases between the germline ends. The CDR3, from cysteine to phenylalanine, totals 16 residues. The DNA shown is the 48-base CDR3, in frame from base 1. Looking up the germline V gene (reference sequence) yields CDR1 MNHNY and CDR2 SVGAGI.